The rows below give T cell receptor beta chains drawn from one sample of a study of blood T cell repertoires in COVID-19. Assay: immunoSEQ multiplex PCR; the TCRdb copy retains only in-frame clones and omits some. In the table there are tens of thousands of clones, 90% of which are singletons. The specimen was peripheral blood. These TCRs come from a woman aged 40 to 55 with active COVID-19. Both conserved end residues are part of each CDR3. A D gene is named only where the DNA matches it firmly. For some rows the clone size is stated as once, few or many, or as a class when expanded; others skip it.

clone size: -
V gene: TRBV5-4
D gene: -
J gene: TRBJ1-2
CDR3 protein: CASSLDRLNYGYTF
CDR3 DNA: TGTGCCAGCAGCTTGGACAGACTAAACTATGGCTACACCTTC

clone size: -
V gene: TRBV11-2
D gene: -
J gene: TRBJ2-5
CDR3 protein: CASSLQETQYF
CDR3 DNA: TGTGCCAGCAGCCTACAAGAGACCCAGTACTTC

clone size: -
V gene: TRBV5-8
D gene: -
J gene: TRBJ1-2
CDR3 protein: CASRGTAPNYGYTF
CDR3 DNA: TGTGCCAGCAGGGGGACTGCGCCCAACTATGGCTACACCTTC

clone size: -
V gene: TRBV6-1
D gene: -
J gene: TRBJ1-6
CDR3 protein: CAGGAELNSPLHF
CDR3 DNA: TGTGCCGGCGGTGCAGAATTGAATTCACCCCTCCACTTT

clone size: -
V gene: TRBV7-3
D gene: TRBD2
J gene: TRBJ2-7
CDR3 protein: CASSPGVAGGFSYEQYF
CDR3 DNA: TGTGCCAGCAGCCCTGGGGTAGCGGGGGGATTCTCCTACGAGCAGTACTTC

clone size: -
V gene: TRBV20-1
D gene: -
J gene: TRBJ1-2
CDR3 protein: CSASPGSQGYGYTF
CDR3 DNA: TGCAGTGCTAGTCCCGGGAGTCAGGGCTATGGCTACACCTTC

clone size: -
V gene: TRBV4-2
D gene: TRBD1
J gene: TRBJ1-2
CDR3 protein: CASSQGGTVTNYGGYTF
CDR3 DNA: TGTGCCAGCAGCCAAGGGGGGACAGTAACAAACTATGGTGGCTACACCTTC

clone size: -
V gene: TRBV7-2
D gene: TRBD2
J gene: TRBJ2-3
CDR3 protein: CASSLITGTRGDTQYF
CDR3 DNA: TGTGCCAGCAGCCTAATCACGGGGACTAGGGGTGATACGCAGTATTTT

clone size: -
V gene: TRBV5-5
D gene: -
J gene: TRBJ1-5
CDR3 protein: CASSLGQIDQPQHF
CDR3 DNA: TGTGCCAGCAGCTTGGGACAGATCGATCAGCCCCAGCATTTT

clone size: -
V gene: TRBV10-1
D gene: TRBD2
J gene: TRBJ2-7
CDR3 protein: CASSETSGDYEQYF
CDR3 DNA: TGCGCCAGCAGTGAGACTAGCGGGGATTACGAGCAGTACTTC

clone size: -
V gene: TRBV2
D gene: -
J gene: TRBJ1-4
CDR3 protein: CASRPTEGTNEKLFF
CDR3 DNA: TGTGCCAGCAGACCGACGGAGGGAACTAATGAAAAACTGTTTTTT

clone size: -
V gene: TRBV14
D gene: -
J gene: TRBJ1-6
CDR3 protein: CASSQVRSWANSPLHF
CDR3 DNA: TGTGCCAGCAGCCAAGTAAGGTCCTGGGCTAATTCACCCCTCCACTTT

clone size: -
V gene: TRBV27
D gene: -
J gene: TRBJ2-5
CDR3 protein: CASSPSPEGALETQYF
CDR3 DNA: TGTGCCAGCAGTCCCTCCCCAGAGGGAGCGCTGGAGACCCAGTACTTC

clone size: -
V gene: TRBV3-1/TRBV3-2
D gene: -
J gene: TRBJ1-1
CDR3 protein: CASSVARALNTEAFF
CDR3 DNA: TGTGCCAGCAGCGTAGCCAGGGCTCTGAACACTGAAGCTTTCTTT

clone size: -
V gene: TRBV27
D gene: -
J gene: TRBJ2-1
CDR3 protein: CASSLGGSNYNEQFF
CDR3 DNA: TGTGCCAGCAGTTTAGGGGGGTCCAACTACAATGAGCAGTTCTTC

clone size: -
V gene: TRBV7-8
D gene: TRBD1
J gene: TRBJ1-2
CDR3 protein: CASSLDRDRAGYGYTF
CDR3 DNA: TGTGCCAGCAGCTTAGACCGGGACAGGGCTGGGTATGGCTACACCTTC

clone size: -
V gene: TRBV5-6
D gene: -
J gene: TRBJ1-2
CDR3 protein: CASSLTQSNYGYTF
CDR3 DNA: TGTGCCAGCAGCTTGACACAGTCTAACTATGGCTACACCTTC

clone size: -
V gene: TRBV6-5
D gene: TRBD1
J gene: TRBJ1-3
CDR3 protein: CASSSGGSGNTIYF
CDR3 DNA: TGTGCCAGCAGTTCAGGGGGCTCTGGAAACACCATATATTTT

clone size: -
V gene: TRBV12-3/TRBV12-4
D gene: -
J gene: TRBJ1-2
CDR3 protein: CASSNFLGYTF
CDR3 DNA: TGTGCCAGCAGTAATTTTCTTGGCTACACCTTC

clone size: -
V gene: TRBV7-2
D gene: -
J gene: TRBJ2-5
CDR3 protein: CASSLRTLGEALSTQYF
CDR3 DNA: TGTGCCAGCAGCTTACGAACCTTGGGGGAGGCTCTAAGTACCCAGTACTTC

clone size: -
V gene: TRBV7-2
D gene: -
J gene: TRBJ1-6
CDR3 protein: CASSFQGPPLHF
CDR3 DNA: TGTGCCAGCAGCTTCCAGGGCCCACCCCTCCACTTT

clone size: -
V gene: TRBV29-1
D gene: -
J gene: TRBJ1-1
CDR3 protein: CSVTNRVNTEAFF
CDR3 DNA: TGCAGCGTTACAAACAGGGTTAACACTGAAGCTTTCTTT

clone size: once
V gene: TRBV7-2
D gene: -
J gene: TRBJ2-7
CDR3 protein: CASSPLGGGYEQYF
CDR3 DNA: TGTGCCAGCAGCCCCTTAGGCGGTGGCTACGAGCAGTACTTC

clone size: -
V gene: TRBV7-2
D gene: TRBD2
J gene: TRBJ2-3
CDR3 protein: CASSGSGVSTDTQYF
CDR3 DNA: TGTGCCAGCAGCGGGAGCGGGGTGAGCACAGATACGCAGTATTTT